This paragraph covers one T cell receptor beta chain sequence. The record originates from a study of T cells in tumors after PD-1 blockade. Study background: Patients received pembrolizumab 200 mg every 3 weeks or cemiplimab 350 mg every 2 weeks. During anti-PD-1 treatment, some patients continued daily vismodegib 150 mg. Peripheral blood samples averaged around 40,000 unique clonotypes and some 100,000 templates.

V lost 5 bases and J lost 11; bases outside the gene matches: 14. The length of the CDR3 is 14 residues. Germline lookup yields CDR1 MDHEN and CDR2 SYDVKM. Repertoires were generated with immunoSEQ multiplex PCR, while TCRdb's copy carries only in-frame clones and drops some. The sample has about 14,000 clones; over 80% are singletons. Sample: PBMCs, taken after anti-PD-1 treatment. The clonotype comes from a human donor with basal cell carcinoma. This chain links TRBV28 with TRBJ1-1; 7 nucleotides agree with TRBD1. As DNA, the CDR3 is TGTGCCAGCAGTGATGAGGACAGGCGGGCTACGGCTTTCTTT. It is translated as CASSDEDRRATAFF.